This is a list of T cell receptor beta chains from one sample in a study of identical twins. MiXCR, run by TCRdb on the 5' RACE reads, gives a single entry per CDR3 protein. The table has some 240,000 distinct CDR3 sequences, more than 9% seen once. Material: memory T cells sorted from blood. These receptors all come from a man aged 50 to 59 in good health. CDR3s include the opening cysteine and the closing phenylalanine or tryptophan. The D gene is left open where the match is weak. Not all rows give a size; the values are once, few, many and, for expanded clones, a class.

-	TRBV20-1	TRBJ2-5	TRBD1	CSARSGDRVNEETQYF	TGCAGTGCTAGATCCGGGGACAGGGTGAATGAAGAGACCCAGTACTTC
few	TRBV7-2	TRBJ2-2	-	CASSNLGLITGELFF	TGTGCCAGCAGTAATCTGGGACTCATCACCGGGGAGCTGTTTTTT
many	TRBV12-3/TRBV12-4	TRBJ1-4	TRBD1	CASSKTGGGEKLFF	TGTGCCAGCAGCAAAACAGGGGGTGGAGAAAAACTGTTTTTT
many	TRBV9	TRBJ1-4	-	CASSGSSEKLFF	TGTGCCAGCAGCGGGAGTAGTGAAAAACTGTTTTTT
many	TRBV7-2	TRBJ1-5	-	CASSSHQGSAQPQHF	TGTGCCAGCAGCTCTCATCAGGGGAGTGCTCAGCCCCAGCATTTT
-	TRBV5-1	TRBJ1-5	-	CASSLDDGRGQPQHF	TGCGCCAGCAGCTTGGATGATGGTAGGGGGCAGCCCCAGCATTTT
-	TRBV7-9	TRBJ2-7	TRBD1	CASSFGQAVPGRQYF	TGTGCCAGCAGCTTCGGACAGGCGGTCCCAGGGAGGCAGTACTTC
-	TRBV28	TRBJ1-2	TRBD1	CATSLVEGQGIYYGYTF	TGTGCCACCAGTTTAGTGGAGGGACAGGGAATTTACTATGGCTACACCTTC
many	TRBV6-6	TRBJ1-5	-	CASSTSGNQPQHF	TGTGCCAGCAGTACCTCAGGGAATCAGCCCCAGCATTTT
-	TRBV6-5	TRBJ2-3	TRBD2	CASSSDTSGVTDTQYF	TGTGCCAGCAGTTCCGATACTAGCGGGGTCACAGATACGCAGTATTTT
many	TRBV12-3/TRBV12-4	TRBJ2-7	TRBD1	CASSKGGTGDFEQYF	TGTGCCAGCAGTAAGGGAGGGACAGGGGACTTCGAGCAGTACTTC
many	TRBV4-3	TRBJ1-5	TRBD1	CASSQEWDRGLRPQHF	TGCGCCAGCAGCCAAGAATGGGACAGGGGGCTGCGGCCCCAGCATTTT
-	TRBV12-3/TRBV12-4	TRBJ2-1	-	CASSLGNRDFTNEQFF	TGTGCCAGCAGTCTAGGGAACCGGGACTTCACCAATGAGCAGTTCTTC
many	TRBV10-3	TRBJ2-5	-	CAISLEQGRETQYF	TGTGCCATCAGTCTCGAGCAGGGGAGGGAGACCCAGTACTTC
few	TRBV11-2	TRBJ1-5	-	CASSLSSVGNQPQHF	TGTGCCAGCAGCTTGTCATCTGTGGGAAATCAGCCCCAGCATTTT
-	TRBV21-1	TRBJ2-3	-	CASSIKPGGHTDTQYF	TGTGCCAGCAGCATCAAACCAGGGGGCCACACAGATACGCAGTATTTT
few	TRBV20-1	TRBJ2-3	-	CSARRGGEDTQYF	TGCAGTGCTCGCCGGGGAGGTGAGGATACGCAGTATTTT
many	TRBV29-1	TRBJ2-7	-	CSARGGGYEQYF	TGCAGCGCCAGGGGCGGGGGTTACGAGCAGTACTTC
few	TRBV20-1	TRBJ2-7	TRBD2	CSASATSGAYEQYF	TGCAGTGCCTCCGCGACTAGCGGGGCGTACGAGCAGTACTTC
many	TRBV19	TRBJ1-2	-	CASSSPGEDGYTF	TGTGCCAGTAGTAGCCCGGGGGAGGATGGCTACACCTTC
-	TRBV4-1	TRBJ1-4	-	CASSQDPWQVLEKLFF	TGCGCCAGCAGCCAAGATCCATGGCAGGTTCTTGAAAAACTGTTTTTT
-	TRBV5-4	TRBJ1-2	TRBD1	CASSGGTGLIYGYTF	TGTGCCAGCAGCGGGGGGACAGGATTAATCTATGGCTACACCTTC
-	TRBV6-1	TRBJ2-7	TRBD1	CASSPIRDRGHEQYF	TGTGCCAGCAGCCCCATCCGGGACAGGGGTCACGAGCAGTACTTC
few	TRBV6-2/TRBV6-3	TRBJ2-3	-	CASSYSSWGRGTSNTQYF	TGTGCCAGCAGTTACTCTTCGTGGGGCAGGGGCACATCGAATACGCAGTATTTT
many	TRBV28	TRBJ1-2	TRBD1	CASRRDRGYYGYTF	TGTGCCAGCAGGCGAGACAGGGGGTACTATGGCTACACCTTC
many	TRBV20-1	TRBJ2-1	-	CSARVPGQGYNEQFF	TGCAGTGCTAGGGTCCCGGGACAAGGGTACAATGAGCAGTTCTTC
-	TRBV14	TRBJ1-1	TRBD1	CASSQVTGGNTEAFF	TGTGCCAGCAGCCAAGTAACAGGGGGTAACACTGAAGCTTTCTTT
few	TRBV29-1	TRBJ1-4	-	CSVVTEKLFF	TGCAGCGTTGTGACTGAAAAACTGTTTTTT
many	TRBV4-3	TRBJ2-7	TRBD1	CASSLRTGGSYEQYF	TGCGCCAGCAGCTTAAGGACAGGGGGCTCCTACGAGCAGTACTTC
few	TRBV20-1	TRBJ2-6	-	CSATGALSGANVLTF	TGCAGTGCTACCGGGGCACTCTCTGGGGCCAACGTCCTGACTTTC
-	TRBV5-1	TRBJ1-6	-	CASRAGTSGGSPLHF	TGCGCCAGCAGAGCGGGGACCTCGGGCGGTTCACCCCTCCACTTT
many	TRBV29-1	TRBJ2-5	-	CSVDPVTETQYF	TGCAGCGTTGACCCTGTGACGGAGACCCAGTACTTC
-	TRBV11-2	TRBJ1-6	-	CASSSDGQGSPLHF	TGTGCCAGCAGCTCGGACGGCCAGGGGTCACCCCTCCACTTT
few	TRBV9	TRBJ1-3	TRBD1	CASSPRQGGNTIYF	TGTGCCAGCAGCCCGAGACAGGGAGGAAACACCATATATTTT
few	TRBV20-1	TRBJ1-6	TRBD1	CSAARTGGPSPLHF	TGCAGTGCTGCCCGGACAGGGGGCCCTTCACCCCTCCACTTT
few	TRBV28	TRBJ2-4	-	CASSSSRLTIAKNIQYF	TGTGCCAGCAGTTCCAGTCGCCTTACTATAGCCAAAAACATTCAGTACTTC
few	TRBV21-1	TRBJ2-1	-	CASSRLARYNEQFF	TGTGCCAGCAGCAGACTAGCGAGATACAATGAGCAGTTCTTC
many	TRBV29-1	TRBJ2-1	-	CSVQGGFETYNEQFF	TGCAGCGTCCAAGGGGGGTTCGAAACCTACAATGAGCAGTTCTTC
-	TRBV12-3/TRBV12-4	TRBJ2-7	TRBD1	CASGSGQASYEQYF	TGTGCCAGCGGAAGCGGACAGGCCTCCTACGAGCAGTACTTC
many	TRBV4-3	TRBJ2-2	TRBD1	CASSPGTGYTGELFF	TGCGCCAGCAGCCCCGGGACAGGGTACACCGGGGAGCTGTTTTTT
many	TRBV5-5	TRBJ2-7	TRBD2	CASSLAGTSAYEQYF	TGTGCCAGCAGCTTGGCCGGGACTAGCGCCTACGAGCAGTACTTC
many	TRBV5-5	TRBJ2-3	TRBD1	CASSLSTGSTDTQYF	TGTGCCAGCAGCTTGTCGACAGGGAGCACAGATACGCAGTATTTT
medium-sized	TRBV3-1	TRBJ2-7	-	CASSQDSGTYEQYF	TGTGCCAGCAGCCAAGACTCCGGAACCTACGAGCAGTACTTC
-	TRBV5-5	TRBJ2-1	TRBD1	CASSQTGGPYNEQFF	TGTGCCAGCAGCCAGACAGGGGGCCCGTACAATGAGCAGTTCTTC
few	TRBV7-2	TRBJ2-3	-	CASRKNTDTQYF	TGTGCCAGCAGAAAGAACACAGATACGCAGTATTTT
-	TRBV6-1	TRBJ1-1	-	CASSASAGANTEAFF	TGTGCCAGCAGTGCCTCGGCTGGGGCGAACACTGAAGCTTTCTTT
few	TRBV6-5	TRBJ2-1	TRBD2	CASSYSLAGGNEQFF	TGTGCCAGCAGTTACTCACTAGCGGGAGGCAATGAGCAGTTCTTC
-	TRBV19	TRBJ2-1	-	CASSMSSGNEQFF	TGTGCCAGTAGTATGTCTTCAGGGAATGAGCAGTTCTTC
many	TRBV7-2	TRBJ2-5	-	CASSYALVGETQYF	TGTGCCAGCAGCTACGCACTAGTAGGGGAGACCCAGTACTTC
many	TRBV20-1	TRBJ1-1	-	CSATNTGTEAFF	TGCAGTGCTACCAACACAGGGACTGAAGCTTTCTTT
-	TRBV20-1	TRBJ2-3	-	CSARGGLYTDTQYF	TGCAGTGCTAGAGGCGGCTTGTACACAGATACGCAGTATTTT
many	TRBV9	TRBJ2-2	TRBD1	CASSVVGTGVGTGELFF	TGTGCCAGCAGCGTAGTAGGGACAGGGGTAGGCACCGGGGAGCTGTTTTTT
-	TRBV2	TRBJ2-1	-	CASREITANEQFF	TGTGCCAGCAGAGAGATTACAGCCAATGAGCAGTTCTTC
few	TRBV20-1	TRBJ2-7	TRBD1	CSASPQGAYEQYF	TGCAGTGCTAGCCCACAGGGGGCCTACGAGCAGTACTTC